These 6 T cell receptor beta chains share one sample of origin, sequenced in a study of cytomegalovirus exposure and HLA in healthy donors. Primers: 60 Vbeta forward and 13 Jbeta reverse. Generated by immunoSEQ multiplex PCR, the TCRdb table keeps only in-frame clones and is missing some. In the table there are roughly 200,000 clones, 70% to 85% of which are singletons. Sequencing used PBMCs. The receptors shown here come from a woman aged 40 to 50 in good health and CMV-seronegative.

The chain carries TRBV28 and TRBJ1-5; 10 positions match TRBD1. This CDR3 is 22 amino acids long. Per germline, CDR1 MDHEN and CDR2 SYDVKM. J lost 0 bases, V lost 4 bases, and 21 bases had no gene match. CDR3 bases: TGTGCCAGCAGTTGGGTGCCCCGGGACAGGGGCCCGCGTTTATATAGCAATCAGCCCCAGCATTTT. This translates into CASSWVPRDRGPRLYSNQPQHF.

This rearrangement joins TRBV9 to TRBJ1-2, with TRBD1 matching 8 bases. The junction had 6 bases not matched to a gene; V was cut back by 0 bases and J by 5 bases. Per the germline V gene, CDR1 is SGDLS and CDR2 is YYNGEE. The CDR3 length is 15 residues. The CDR3 protein is CASSVDPGGSYGYTF. In DNA form, the CDR3 reads TGTGCCAGCAGCGTAGACCCAGGGGGCAGTTATGGCTACACCTTC. Full variable domain (rest looked up from reference TRBV9 and TRBJ1-2): DSGVTQTPKHLITATGQRVTLRCSPRSGDLSVYWYQQSLDQGLQFLIQYYNGEERAKGNILERFSAQQFPDLHSELNLSSLELGDSALYFCASSVDPGGSYGYTFGSGTRLTVV.

The chain combines TRBV30 with TRBJ2-5; 7 positions agree with TRBD1. The CDR3 sequence is 15 residues long. V shed 5 bases and J 2 bases; nucleotides not matched to a gene: 11. CDR1 GTSNPN and CDR2 SVGIG come from the germline V gene (reference sequence). DNA of the CDR3: TGTGCCTGGGTACCCGGGACAGAAGAACAAGAGACCCAGTACTTC. Translating gives CAWVPGTEEQETQYF.

V gene TRBV6-6 combines with J gene TRBJ2-5, with 7 bases that match TRBD1. The J call may be faulty, since TRBJ2-7 better matches the DNA end. The CDR3 loop spans 16 amino acids. Germline V gene sequence: CDR1 MNHNY, CDR2 SVGAGI (reference sequence). The DNA for the CDR3 is TGTGCCAGCAGTTACCTCCGGCAGGGGGTAAAATACGAGCAGTACTTC. Translating gives CASSYLRQGVKYEQYF.

The chain recombines TRBV11-2 with TRBJ1-3; D might be TRBD1 (6 bases). Germline CDR1 is SGHAT and CDR2 is FQNNGV. The CDR3 loop spans 15 amino acids. V lost 4 bases and J 1 base, leaving 11 bases between the germline ends. The CDR3 loop reads CASSSVTGSGNTIYF. CDR3 nucleotides: TGTGCCAGCAGCTCTGTTACAGGGTCTGGAAACACCATATATTTT.

The CDR3 loop is CASSEYSPGGEQYF. CDR3 sequence (DNA): TGTGCCAGCAGTGAATACAGTCCTGGCGGGGAGCAGTACTTC. This chain links TRBV25-1 with TRBJ2-7; D possibly corresponds to TRBD2 (5 bases). V was clipped by 0 bases and J by 7 bases, with 13 bases between them. The CDR3 is made up of 14 amino acids. Germline assignment: CDR1 MGHDK and CDR2 SYGVNS.